These 8 T cell receptor beta chains came from one sample sequenced in a study of blood T cell repertoires in COVID-19. Sequenced by immunoSEQ multiplex PCR; TCRdb stores in-frame clones only, minus some. The sample includes around 240,000 clones, about 82% seen only once; the top ten take roughly 1.9%. The specimen was PBMCs or T cells enriched from blood (not recorded which). The receptor source for this set is a woman aged 50 to 60 who had recovered from COVID-19.

The table lists this clone with a count of one. The chain couples TRBV2 to TRBJ2-2; perhaps TRBD1 as D (5 bases). V was pared by 6 bases and J by 6 bases, with 11 bases between. The CDR3 covers 13 residues. Germline CDR1 SNHLY, CDR2 FYNNEI. CDR3: CASSAGFSGELFF. The DNA of the CDR3 is TGTGCCAGCAGCGCAGGGTTCTCCGGGGAGCTGTTTTTT.

This clone has just a few counts. The rearrangement joins TRBV5-1 to TRBJ1-2; 8 bases line up with TRBD1. J was trimmed by 8 bases and V by 4 bases; bases with no gene match: 19. Germline values: CDR1 SGHRS, CDR2 YFSETQ. CDR3 length: 17 residues. The chain's CDR3 is CASSGTDRVLERSGYTF. CDR3 coding DNA: TGCGCCAGCAGCGGTACGGACAGGGTGTTAGAAAGGTCCGGCTACACCTTC.

V gene TRBV6-6 combines with J gene TRBJ1-1; 8 positions match TRBD1. Trimming at V came to 6 bases and at J to 4 bases, leaving 7 bases not matched to a gene. The germline gives CDR1 MNHNY, CDR2 SVGAGI (reference sequence). There are 14 residues in the CDR3. CDR3 protein: CASRATGDVTEAFF. DNA for the CDR3: TGTGCCAGCAGAGCGACAGGGGATGTCACTGAAGCTTTCTTT.

J is TRBJ1-1 and V is TRBV27, with no clear D. The V end lost 8 bases, the J end lost 1 base, and 23 bases lay between the germline ends. The CDR3 covers 17 residues. Germline CDR1 and CDR2: MNHEY and SMNVEV (reference sequence). The CDR3, as DNA: TGTGCCAGCTCCACCTCCGGGATCAATGACGGGAACACTGAAGCTTTCTTT. This codes for CASSTSGINDGNTEAFF.

This clone was detected ten times or more. This chain links TRBV18 with TRBJ1-5; D gene ambiguous. Germline-derived CDR1 and CDR2 are KGHSH and LQKENI. V was cut by 2 bases and J by 7 bases, with 15 bases left in between. This CDR3 contains 15 residues. CDR3 sequence: CASSPDEALTQPQHF. The CDR3 region has the DNA TGTGCCAGCTCACCAGATGAGGCATTAACCCAGCCCCAGCATTTT.

This clone was seen many times. The V and J genes are TRBV5-1 and TRBJ1-2; the D is unclear. In germline, CDR1 is SGHRS, CDR2 YFSETQ. CDR3 length equals 13 residues. Trimming pared 0 bases from V and 2 bases from J, leaving 5 bases between. This chain's CDR3 is CASSLDVNYGYTF. Written as DNA, the CDR3 is TGCGCCAGCAGCTTGGATGTAAACTATGGCTACACCTTC. The full variable domain, its missing parts supplied by reference TRBV5-1 and TRBJ1-2, is KAGVTQTPRYLIKTRGQQVTLSCSPISGHRSVSWYQQTPGQGLQFLFEYFSETQRNKGNFPGRFSGRQFSNSRSEMNVSTLELGDSALYLCASSLDVNYGYTFGSGTRLTVV.

The rearrangement links TRBV6-5 to TRBJ1-1; 7 nucleotides agree with TRBD1. Trimming took 6 bases from V and 6 from J; bases not matched to a gene: 10. The CDR3 runs 14 residues. CDR1 and CDR2 (germline): MNHEY, SVGAGI. The CDR3 DNA follows: TGTGCCAGCAGCTGGGATAACAGGGGCGCTGAAGCTTTCTTT. Translated, it gives CASSWDNRGAEAFF.

The chain carries TRBV13 and TRBJ1-2; 10 positions match TRBD1. CDR3 size: 18 residues. Germline V gene lookup returns CDR1 PRHDT and CDR2 FYEKMQ (reference sequence). Germline trimming cut 4 bases from V and 6 bases from J; bases unmatched to any gene: 17. The chain's CDR3 is CASSSTLGQGEPVNGYTF. CDR3 coding DNA: TGTGCCAGCAGCTCGACCCTCGGACAGGGGGAACCCGTTAATGGCTACACCTTC.